The clone carrying this TCR beta chain was found a few times. Its specificity is unknown. Trimming stripped 0 bases from V and 4 bases from J, with 10 bases between. CDR1 and CDR2 from the germline V gene are SGHRS and YFSETQ. The CDR3 sequence is 14 residues long. The investigators reverse transcribed all of the isolated RNA, so they sequenced expressed TCRB transcripts. TCRdb keeps only in-frame clones here, not all; method: immunoSEQ multiplex PCR. The sample yields roughly 330,000 clones, roughly 12% seen once. This entry belongs to a study of beta chain features in type 1 diabetes. The study, taken as a whole, reports: cDNA-based sequencing might over-represent cells highly expressing TCR. Shorter TCRB CDR3s, moderately but significantly so, were found in Type 1 diabetes patients in all four CD4+ subsets.

The sequenced material came from naive CD4+ T cells from blood. The origin of this receptor is a young woman with type 1 diabetes. The V call is TRBV5-1, the J call TRBJ1-2, with D possibly TRBD1 on 6 matching bases. The CDR3 nucleotides read TGCGCCAGCAGCTTGGGGACAGAACGCTATGGCTACACCTTC. It yields the protein CASSLGTERYGYTF. Together with reference TRBV5-1 and TRBJ1-2, the CDR3 gives the full variable domain: KAGVTQTPRYLIKTRGQQVTLSCSPISGHRSVSWYQQTPGQGLQFLFEYFSETQRNKGNFPGRFSGRQFSNSRSEMNVSTLELGDSALYLCASSLGTERYGYTFGSGTRLTVV.